The source of this TCR beta chain is a study of identical twins. Overall study results and limits: The study reached conclusions through statistical analysis that was cross-sectional, not following the same donors. Reduced insertions were recorded for abundant cord blood beta clonotypes, with no such pattern in memory repertoires. Beta out-of-frame sequences displayed a weaker excess of sharing between twins.

Template switching added a universal primer binding site, and final cDNA carried unique molecular identifiers. TCRdb re-called the 5' RACE reads with MiXCR, one entry per CDR3 protein. The data hold 1.5 million to 2 million distinct CDR3 sequences, with roughly a third observed a single time. Germline CDR1 reads SEHNR; CDR2 reads FQNEAQ (reference sequence). Trimming pared 2 bases from V and 5 bases from J, leaving 10 bases between. The CDR3 is 15 amino acids. A remark on this clonotype: Its antigen is unidentified.

This TCR came from a newborn girl in good health. Material for sequencing was cord blood. This chain joins TRBV7-9 and TRBJ1-6; possibly TRBD1 for D (5 bases). DNA for the CDR3: TGTGCCAGCAGCTTATCCCCACAGGATAATTCACCCCTCCACTTT. Its translation: CASSLSPQDNSPLHF.